One sample yielded the 21 T cell receptor beta chains listed below, sequenced in a study of shared clonotypes between healthy human individuals. The assay was immunoSEQ multiplex PCR, and TCRdb's table has in-frame clones only and misses some. The data contain about 2.2 million clones, 80% to 95% of them singletons. CD8 cells regarded as naive lacked CD45RO, were positively chosen for CCR7, and omitted terminally differentiated effector memory CD45RA+ cells. Sequencing was done on a sample of naive CD8+ T cells from PBMCs. The receptors shown here come from a man aged 18 to 35 in good health. Some clones in this sample may be carry-over from other donors' samples.

Concerning this clone: Other nucleotide sequences in the sample specify the same CDR3. The rearrangement uses TRBV5-1 and TRBJ2-7, with no clear D. The V end was cut by 0 bases, the J end by 6 bases, with 4 bases between. The CDR3 is 11 residues long. Germline CDR1 is SGHRS and CDR2 is YFSETQ. The CDR3 region has the DNA TGCGCCAGCAGCTTGGGACTCGAGCAGTACTTC. Residues: CASSLGLEQYF. Full variable domain (rest looked up from reference TRBV5-1 and TRBJ2-7): KAGVTQTPRYLIKTRGQQVTLSCSPISGHRSVSWYQQTPGQGLQFLFEYFSETQRNKGNFPGRFSGRQFSNSRSEMNVSTLELGDSALYLCASSLGLEQYFGPGTRLTVT.

The V call is TRBV7-8, the J call TRBJ2-6, with TRBD1 matching 9 bases. With 1 base clipped from V and 0 bases from J, the junction kept 7 bases outside the gene matches. CDR3 size: 19 residues. Germline CDR1 and CDR2: SGHVS and FQNEAQ. The CDR3 sequence is CASSLEVGTGHSGANVLTF. CDR3 nucleotides: TGTGCCAGCAGCTTAGAGGTTGGGACAGGGCACTCTGGGGCCAACGTCCTGACTTTC.

The J gene is TRBJ1-2, the V gene TRBV11-2; 8 bases are shared with TRBD1. The CDR3 is made up of 15 amino acids. CDR1 SGHAT and CDR2 FQNNGV come from the germline V gene. J lost 0 bases, V lost 5 bases, and 5 bases had no gene match. The CDR3 sequence is CASSPRQGTNYGYTF. The CDR3 nucleotides read TGTGCCAGCAGCCCTCGACAGGGGACTAACTATGGCTACACCTTC.

The chain joins TRBV7-9 to TRBJ1-2, with 10 bases that match TRBD1. From germline, CDR1 is SEHNR and CDR2 FQNEAQ (reference sequence). The V gene end was trimmed by 5 bases and the J gene end by 5 bases; junction bases not matched to a gene: 5. This CDR3 contains 14 residues. The CDR3 bases are TGTGCCAGCAGCACGGACAGGGGGTGGTATGGCTACACCTTC. This codes for CASSTDRGWYGYTF.

The chain employs TRBV7-9 and TRBJ2-1; D possibly corresponds to TRBD1 (5 bases). V lost 5 bases to trimming and J lost 7 bases, with 21 bases between them. From germline, CDR1 is SEHNR and CDR2 FQNEAQ (reference sequence). The CDR3 is made up of 16 amino acids. CDR3 nucleotide sequence: TGTGCCAGCAGCCCCCGGGTTCAGTCAGGGATGAATGAGCAGTTCTTC. Protein product: CASSPRVQSGMNEQFF.

The chain is built from TRBV19 and TRBJ2-7; 7 nucleotides align to TRBD2. The CDR3 contains 14 residues. Per the germline V gene, CDR1 is LNHDA and CDR2 is SQIVND (reference sequence). J was trimmed by 0 bases and V by 7 bases; bases with no gene match: 6. The DNA for the CDR3 is TGTGCCAGTAACCCTAGCGGTCCCTCCTACGAGCAGTACTTC. Translating gives CASNPSGPSYEQYF. Complete variable domain (other parts from reference TRBV19 and TRBJ2-7): DGGITQSPKYLFRKEGQNVTLSCEQNLNHDAMYWYRQDPGQGLRLIYYSQIVNDFQKGDIAEGYSVSREKKESFPLTVTSAQKNPTAFYLCASNPSGPSYEQYFGPGTRLTVT.

The chain links TRBV27 to TRBJ2-1; 9 positions agree with TRBD1. V shed 5 bases and J 10 bases; nucleotides not matched to a gene: 12. CDR3 length equals 15 residues. CDR1 MNHEY and CDR2 SMNVEV come from the germline V gene (reference sequence). The CDR3 here is CASSLGTGPLNEQFF. CDR3 nucleotide sequence: TGTGCCAGCAGTCTAGGGACAGGGCCGTTGAACGAGCAGTTCTTC.

This chain links TRBV7-9 with TRBJ1-2; no clear D gene. This CDR3 region has 16 residues. Germline V gene data show CDR1 as SEHNR and CDR2 as FQNEAQ (reference sequence). Trimming removed 6 bases at V and 0 bases at J, with 17 bases between. The CDR3 bases are TGTGCCAGCAGTCTAGGATCTGCTACAGCTAACTATGGCTACACCTTC. Translated: CASSLGSATANYGYTF.

CDR3 sequence: CASSAPGGLYEQYF. The CDR3 region has the DNA TGTGCCAGCAGCGCCCCGGGAGGGCTCTACGAGCAGTACTTC. The chain recombines TRBV5-6 with TRBJ2-7, with 8 bases identical to TRBD2. The germline V gene encodes CDR1 SGHDT and CDR2 YYEEEE. The ends lost 4 bases at V and 3 bases at J; junction bases unmatched: 6. CDR3 length: 14 amino acids.

The sample holds a few counts of this clone. The sample contains more than one DNA sequence encoding this CDR3. The chain uses TRBV7-9 and TRBJ2-2; D ambiguous. Germline V gene sequence: CDR1 SEHNR, CDR2 FQNEAQ (reference sequence). The V and J ends lost 1 base and 4 bases respectively, with 4 bases between them. This CDR3 is built from 13 residues. The CDR3 protein is CASSLGGTGELFF. For the CDR3, the DNA is TGTGCCAGCAGCTTAGGGGGCACCGGGGAGCTGTTTTTT. The full variable domain, completed using reference TRBV7-9 and TRBJ2-2, is DTGVSQNPRHKITKRGQNVTFRCDPISEHNRLYWYRQTLGQGPEFLTYFQNEAQLEKSRLLSDRFSAERPKGSFSTLEIQRTEQGDSAMYLCASSLGGTGELFFGEGSRLTVL.

This clone was recorded only once. The rearrangement links TRBV7-8 to TRBJ2-7; TRBD2 aligns across 13 bases. CDR3 length equals 17 residues. V lost 5 bases to trimming and J lost 2 bases; unmatched junction nucleotides: 9. Germline CDR1 SGHVS, CDR2 FQNEAQ. The CDR3 DNA reads as TGTGCCAGCAGCCCGAACGGTGGACTAGCGGGAGCCTACGAGCAGTACTTC. Residues: CASSPNGGLAGAYEQYF.

The chain couples TRBV27 to TRBJ2-2, with unresolved D. Germline values: CDR1 MNHEY, CDR2 SMNVEV (reference sequence). Trimming stripped 1 base from V and 6 bases from J, with 9 bases between. The CDR3 loop spans 14 amino acids. CDR3 sequence reads: CASSLFIWAGELFF. The CDR3 coding sequence is TGTGCCAGCAGTTTATTTATTTGGGCCGGGGAGCTGTTTTTT.

The chain couples TRBV10-3 to TRBJ2-1; D is possibly TRBD1 or TRBD2 (6 bases each). V lost 3 bases and J 5 bases, leaving 14 bases between the germline ends. The CDR3 covers 15 residues. Germline V gives CDR1 ENHRY, CDR2 SYGVKD. This chain's CDR3 is CAISEQEGGNNEQFF. In nucleotides, the CDR3 is TGTGCCATCAGTGAACAGGAGGGGGGAAACAATGAGCAGTTCTTC.

The genes are TRBV27 and TRBJ2-1; D is uncertain. This CDR3 is built from 15 residues. Germline loops: CDR1 MNHEY, CDR2 SMNVEV (reference sequence). V gave up 5 bases and J gave up 12 bases, with 23 bases separating them. DNA for the CDR3: TGTGCCAGCAGTCCCAGCGTCTATTCAAAGATTCGGCAGTTCTTC. It translates to CASSPSVYSKIRQFF.

CDR3 loop: CASSLAFSYNEQFF. As DNA, the CDR3 is TGTGCCAGCAGCTTAGCTTTTTCCTACAATGAGCAGTTCTTC. The chain uses TRBV7-8 and TRBJ2-1; D is ambiguous. V dropped 0 bases and J dropped 1 base, with 4 bases sitting between them. Germline V lookup: CDR1 SGHVS, CDR2 FQNEAQ. The CDR3 runs to 14 residues.

The chain joins TRBV28 to TRBJ1-1, with no clear D. CDR1 is MDHEN, CDR2 SYDVKM, per germline. Deletions cut 4 bases from V and 7 bases from J, with 19 bases between. This CDR3 is built from 15 residues. The CDR3, as DNA: TGTGCCAGCAGTTCCCCGATAAGTTGGAGTCTTGAAGCTTTCTTT. Translated: CASSSPISWSLEAFF.

The chain is built from TRBV4-1 and TRBJ2-3; D uncertain. V was trimmed by 0 bases and J by 8 bases, leaving 15 bases between them. CDR3 length equals 15 residues. Germline-derived CDR1 and CDR2 are MGHRA and YSYEKL. In DNA form, the CDR3 reads TGCGCCAGCAGCCAAGACATTCGGTCTTTTGGTACGCAGTATTTT. Its protein product is CASSQDIRSFGTQYF.

The V and J genes are TRBV9 and TRBJ2-7; D ambiguous. V was trimmed by 0 bases and J by 3 bases, leaving 13 bases between them. This CDR3 spans 15 amino acids. Germline V gives CDR1 SGDLS, CDR2 YYNGEE. The CDR3 loop is CASSVESGSVYEQYF. The CDR3 nucleotides read TGTGCCAGCAGCGTAGAATCGGGCTCAGTCTACGAGCAGTACTTC. Supplemented by reference TRBV9 and TRBJ2-7, the full variable domain reads DSGVTQTPKHLITATGQRVTLRCSPRSGDLSVYWYQQSLDQGLQFLIQYYNGEERAKGNILERFSAQQFPDLHSELNLSSLELGDSALYFCASSVESGSVYEQYFGPGTRLTVT.

The chain links TRBV27 to TRBJ2-7; 9 positions match TRBD2. This CDR3 contains 16 residues. J gave up 2 bases and V 6 bases, and 11 bases lay outside the gene matches. The germline gives CDR1 MNHEY, CDR2 SMNVEV (reference sequence). In DNA, the CDR3 is TGTGCCAGCAGCATTAGCGGGAGAGATGGAACCTACGAGCAGTACTTC. Translating it yields CASSISGRDGTYEQYF.

The chain employs TRBV7-9 and TRBJ2-1; D gene unclear. CDR1 SEHNR and CDR2 FQNEAQ come from the germline V gene (reference sequence). This CDR3 is 16 amino acids long. Trimming removed 1 base at V and 7 bases at J, with 17 bases between. The CDR3 loop reads CASSLGGGKHLNEQFF. Written as DNA, the CDR3 is TGTGCCAGCAGCTTAGGGGGTGGGAAGCATTTGAATGAGCAGTTCTTC.

The genes are TRBV27 and TRBJ2-7, with 10 nucleotides matching TRBD2. Trimming took 6 bases from V and 6 from J; bases not matched to a gene: 17. CDR3 length equals 17 residues. The V gene's germline CDR1 is MNHEY and CDR2 SMNVEV (reference sequence). The CDR3 sequence: CASSPIKVAGGMGEQYF. DNA for the CDR3: TGTGCCAGCAGCCCGATTAAAGTAGCGGGAGGTATGGGCGAGCAGTACTTC.